A single sample gave rise to the 9 T cell receptor beta chains below, sequenced in a study of cytomegalovirus exposure and HLA in healthy donors. Researchers ran the PCR with 60 Vbeta and 13 Jbeta primers. Repertoires were generated with immunoSEQ multiplex PCR, while TCRdb's copy carries only in-frame clones and drops some. The sample yields roughly 110,000 clones, 60% to 80% seen once. Sequencing was done on a sample of PBMCs. These receptors all come from a female donor in good health and CMV-seronegative.

With regard to this clone: Within the sample, other DNA sequences also encode this same CDR3. This chain connects TRBV29-1 to TRBJ2-3; D is unresolved. V was cut by 4 bases and J by 3 bases, with 5 bases left in between. The CDR3 contains 11 residues. CDR1 SQVTM and CDR2 ANQGSEA come from the germline V gene. CDR3 in amino acids: CSVASTDTQYF. The DNA for the CDR3 is TGCAGCGTTGCCTCTACAGATACGCAGTATTTT.

The J gene is TRBJ2-5, the V gene TRBV5-1; D possibly corresponds to TRBD2 (5 bases). Germline V gene lookup returns CDR1 SGHRS and CDR2 YFSETQ. V was clipped by 3 bases and J by 2 bases, with 14 bases between them. This CDR3 has 15 residues. CDR3 nucleotide sequence: TGCGCCAGCAGCTCCCTATCGGGGAGTCAAGAGACCCAGTACTTC. It specifies CASSSLSGSQETQYF.

This clone has just a few counts. This sequence joins TRBV4-2 and TRBJ1-5; possible D gene TRBD1, 5 bases. The CDR3 is made up of 17 amino acids. Germline CDR1 reads LGHNA; CDR2 reads YNFKEQ. Trimming pared 0 bases from V and 0 bases from J, leaving 12 bases between. The CDR3 sequence: CASSQDPGGVSNQPQHF. CDR3 sequence (DNA): TGTGCCAGCAGCCAAGATCCCGGGGGGGTTAGCAATCAGCCCCAGCATTTT.

The CDR3 sequence: CASSLGWRGKSPYEQYF. CDR3 coding DNA: TGTGCCAGCAGCTTGGGCTGGCGCGGGAAGAGCCCCTACGAGCAGTACTTC. The genes are TRBV5-6 and TRBJ2-7; the D gene is possibly TRBD2 (6 bases). Germline V gene lookup returns CDR1 SGHDT and CDR2 YYEEEE. V gave up 0 bases and J gave up 2 bases, with 18 bases separating them. This CDR3 has 17 amino acids.

The genes are TRBV30 and TRBJ2-3; D is ambiguous. Trimming removed 2 bases at V and 3 bases at J, with 3 bases between. This CDR3 spans 11 amino acids. Germline CDR1 and CDR2: GTSNPN and SVGIG (reference sequence). The CDR3 coding sequence is TGTGCCTGGAGTACTACAGATACGCAGTATTTT. Its protein is CAWSTTDTQYF. Full variable domain (rest looked up from reference TRBV30 and TRBJ2-3): SQTIHQWPATLVQPVGSPLSLECTVEGTSNPNLYWYRQAAGRGLQLLFYSVGIGQISSEVPQNLSASRPQDRQFILSSKKLLLSDSGFYLCAWSTTDTQYFGPGTRLTVL.

The chain combines TRBV27 with TRBJ2-1, with 8 positions matching TRBD2. CDR3 length: 14 residues. V gave up 7 bases and J gave up 6 bases; unmatched junction bases: 8. Germline V lookup: CDR1 MNHEY, CDR2 SMNVEV (reference sequence). This chain's CDR3 is CASTFSGGPNEQFF. Here the CDR3 DNA reads TGTGCCAGCACCTTTTCGGGAGGGCCCAATGAGCAGTTCTTC.

This clone was detected only once. One end of the junction fails to match germline, which may point to a read error. This rearrangement joins TRBV5-5 to TRBJ1-2; 8 bases map to TRBD1. Germline V lookup: CDR1 SGHKS, CDR2 YYEKEE (reference sequence). CDR3 length equals 15 residues. CDR3 region: CASSPRTGKNYGYPF. The DNA for the CDR3 is TGTGCCAGCAGCCCGCGGACAGGGAAAAACTATGGCTACCCCTTC.

V usage is TRBV29-1 and J usage is TRBJ2-1; 10 bases align to TRBD2. V dropped 3 bases and J dropped 12; count of bases not matched to a gene: 2. The CDR3 extends over 11 amino acids. From germline, CDR1 is SQVTM and CDR2 ANQGSEA. The CDR3 here is CSVEGLARQFF. The CDR3 DNA reads TGCAGCGTTGAGGGACTAGCGAGGCAGTTCTTC.

The chain combines TRBV5-1 with TRBJ1-1, with D possibly TRBD1 on 5 matching bases. CDR3 size: 14 residues. From germline, CDR1 is SGHRS and CDR2 YFSETQ. Trimming pared 4 bases from V and 4 bases from J, leaving 14 bases between. In DNA, the CDR3 is TGCGCCAGCAGCCAGGGTGTTATAGTCACTGAAGCTTTCTTT. Protein: CASSQGVIVTEAFF.